The next 5 T cell receptor beta chains were all read from a single sample in a study of regulatory T cells in long-lasting Graves disease. The time point was: persistent/refractory GD, antithyroid drugs over 5 years with positive TRAb. TCR sequences were obtained from RNA taken from PBMCs. Through Arm-PCR of CDR3 regions and iRepertoire HTBI primers, TCR beta libraries were built. TCRdb analysed the multiplex PCR reads with MiXCR anew, one entry per CDR3 protein. The sample has 430,000 or so distinct CDR3 sequences, around 23% seen once; the top ten hold around an eighth. The sample was peripheral blood mononuclear cells (PBMCs), taken when the disease was refractory, from a patient treated with antithyroid drugs. All receptors come from a female donor with Graves disease.

The V call is TRBV5-4, the J call TRBJ1-2; D remains ambiguous. The CDR3 totals 15 residues. Trimming removed 0 bases from V and 3 bases from J, with 12 bases in between. Germline V lookup: CDR1 SGHNT, CDR2 YYREEE (reference sequence). CDR3 sequence reads: CASSLAGSGDYGYTF. The CDR3, as DNA: TGTGCCAGCAGCTTGGCCGGGTCAGGCGACTATGGCTACACCTTC.

This clonotype was picked up a small number of times. The chain couples TRBV7-9 to TRBJ2-2, with a tentative D call TRBD2 (6 bases). The V end was cut by 3 bases, the J end by 4 bases, with 12 bases between. Germline V CDR1 and CDR2: SEHNR, FQNEAQ (reference sequence). This CDR3 has 15 amino acids. CDR3 region: CASSFPGTVTGELFF. DNA for the CDR3: TGTGCCAGCAGCTTCCCCGGGACTGTCACCGGGGAGCTGTTTTTT.

There are a few counts of this clonotype. This rearrangement joins TRBV7-8 to TRBJ2-7; 12 bases align to TRBD2. Germline V gene data show CDR1 as SGHVS and CDR2 as FQNEAQ. V gave up 0 bases and J gave up 3 bases; unmatched junction bases: 3. The CDR3 is 16 residues long. CDR3 amino acids: CASSLAASGRVYEQYF. The CDR3, as DNA: TGTGCCAGCAGCTTAGCGGCTAGCGGGAGGGTCTACGAGCAGTACTTC.

V is TRBV20-1 and J is TRBJ1-1; TRBD1 is a possible D gene (6 bases). This CDR3 comprises 12 residues. V lost 7 bases and J 0 bases, leaving 9 bases between the germline ends. Germline V gene data show CDR1 as DFQATT and CDR2 as SNEGSKA (reference sequence). The CDR3 nucleotides read TGCAGTGAAGACAGGATGAACACTGAAGCTTTCTTT. Translated, it gives CSEDRMNTEAFF.

The CDR3 coding sequence is TGTGCCAGCTCAAGGACGAGCTCCTACAATGAGCAGTTCTTC. This encodes CASSRTSSYNEQFF. The chain uses TRBV12-3 or TRBV12-4 and TRBJ2-1; D remains unclear. This CDR3 has 14 residues. The V end was cut by 8 bases, the J end by 0 bases, with 11 bases between.